This T cell receptor (beta chain) was documented in a study of OX40 agonist ivuxolimab in advanced cancers. Study overall: Patients undergoing dose escalation presented with hepatocellular carcinoma, melanoma, renal cell or head and neck cancer. Study-level findings and limits: Antigens targeted by the expanded peripheral T cells were not determined.

Some clones are missing from TCRdb's copy, which holds only in-frame ones; the method was immunoSEQ multiplex PCR. In the table there are around 19,000 clones, 80% to 90% of which are singletons. V lost 1 base and J lost 1, with 7 bases in between. Per the germline V gene, CDR1 is SEHNR and CDR2 is FQNEAQ (reference sequence). The CDR3 consists of 14 residues. With autoimmune disease history or systemic immunosuppression, patients were excluded. This clone was seen just once. The antigen is unknown. The material was CD4+ or CD8+ T cells sorted from blood, obtained in a trial of the OX40 agonist ivuxolimab. J is TRBJ2-5 and V is TRBV7-9, with D hard to call. The sequence was obtained from an adult with an advanced solid tumor such as melanoma, head and neck, liver or kidney cancer. DNA for the CDR3: TGTGCCAGCAGCTTAGAAAGGGTCCAAGAGACCCAGTACTTC. It yields the protein CASSLERVQETQYF.